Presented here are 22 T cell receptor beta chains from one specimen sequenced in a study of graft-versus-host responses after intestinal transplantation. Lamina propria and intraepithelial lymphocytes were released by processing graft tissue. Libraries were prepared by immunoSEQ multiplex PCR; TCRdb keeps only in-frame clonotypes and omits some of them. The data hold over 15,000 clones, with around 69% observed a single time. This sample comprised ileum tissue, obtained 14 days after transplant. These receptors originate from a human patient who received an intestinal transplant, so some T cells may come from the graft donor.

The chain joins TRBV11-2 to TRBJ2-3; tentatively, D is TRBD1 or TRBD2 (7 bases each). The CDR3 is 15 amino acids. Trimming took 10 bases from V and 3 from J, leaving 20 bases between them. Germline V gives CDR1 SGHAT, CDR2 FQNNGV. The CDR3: CATRGGSLLTDTQYF. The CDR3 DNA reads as TGTGCCACCAGGGGGGGGAGCCTCTTAACAGATACGCAGTATTTT.

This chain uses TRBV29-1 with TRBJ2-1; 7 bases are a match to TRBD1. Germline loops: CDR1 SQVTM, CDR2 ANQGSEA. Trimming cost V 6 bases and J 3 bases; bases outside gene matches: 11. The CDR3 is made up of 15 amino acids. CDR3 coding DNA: TGCAGCGTCCCTACCGGGACAGAATACTACAATGAGCAGTTCTTC. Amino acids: CSVPTGTEYYNEQFF.

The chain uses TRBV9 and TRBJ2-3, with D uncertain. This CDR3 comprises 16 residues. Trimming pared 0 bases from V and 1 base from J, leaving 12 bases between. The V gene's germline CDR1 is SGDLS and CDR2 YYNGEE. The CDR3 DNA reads TGTGCCAGCAGCGTAGGAAATAGCCGTGGCACAGATACGCAGTATTTT. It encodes CASSVGNSRGTDTQYF.

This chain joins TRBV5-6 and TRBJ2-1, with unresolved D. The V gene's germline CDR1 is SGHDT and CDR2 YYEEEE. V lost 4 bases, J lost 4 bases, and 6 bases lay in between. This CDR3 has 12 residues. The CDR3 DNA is TGTGCCAGCAGCCCGGGTTACAATGAGCAGTTCTTC. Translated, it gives CASSPGYNEQFF.

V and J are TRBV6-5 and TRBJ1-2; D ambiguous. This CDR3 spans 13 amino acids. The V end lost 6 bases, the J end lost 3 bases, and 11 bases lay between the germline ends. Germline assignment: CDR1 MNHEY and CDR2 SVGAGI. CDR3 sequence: CASRSRRYYGYTF. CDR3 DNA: TGTGCCAGCAGGAGCAGACGGTACTATGGCTACACCTTC.

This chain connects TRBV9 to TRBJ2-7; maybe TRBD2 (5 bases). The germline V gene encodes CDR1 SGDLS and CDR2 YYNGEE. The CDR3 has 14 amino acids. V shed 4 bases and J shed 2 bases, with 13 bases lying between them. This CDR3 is CASSPHPGTYEQYF. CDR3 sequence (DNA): TGTGCCAGCAGCCCCCACCCCGGGACCTACGAGCAGTACTTC. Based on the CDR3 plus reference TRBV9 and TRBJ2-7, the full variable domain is DSGVTQTPKHLITATGQRVTLRCSPRSGDLSVYWYQQSLDQGLQFLIQYYNGEERAKGNILERFSAQQFPDLHSELNLSSLELGDSALYFCASSPHPGTYEQYFGPGTRLTVT.

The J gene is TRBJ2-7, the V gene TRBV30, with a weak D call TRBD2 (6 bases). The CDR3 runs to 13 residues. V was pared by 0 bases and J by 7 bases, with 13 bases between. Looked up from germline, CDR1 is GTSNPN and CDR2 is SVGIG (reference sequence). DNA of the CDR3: TGTGCCTGGAGTGTACTAGGACGGGGGGAGCAGTACTTC. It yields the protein CAWSVLGRGEQYF.

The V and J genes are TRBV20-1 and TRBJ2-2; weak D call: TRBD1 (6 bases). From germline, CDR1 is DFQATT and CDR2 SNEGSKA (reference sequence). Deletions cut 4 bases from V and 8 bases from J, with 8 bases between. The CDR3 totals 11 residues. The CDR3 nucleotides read TGCAGTGCTACAGGGGCAGGGGAGCTGTTTTTT. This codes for CSATGAGELFF.

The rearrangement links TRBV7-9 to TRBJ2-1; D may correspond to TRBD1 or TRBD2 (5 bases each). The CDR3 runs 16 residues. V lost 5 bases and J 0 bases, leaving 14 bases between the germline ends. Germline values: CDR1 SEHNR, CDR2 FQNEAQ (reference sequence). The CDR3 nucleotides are TGTGCCAGCAGCATCTGGGACCAGAGCTCCTACAATGAGCAGTTCTTC. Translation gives CASSIWDQSSYNEQFF. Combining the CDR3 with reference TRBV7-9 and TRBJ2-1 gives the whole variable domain DTGVSQNPRHKITKRGQNVTFRCDPISEHNRLYWYRQTLGQGPEFLTYFQNEAQLEKSRLLSDRFSAERPKGSFSTLEIQRTEQGDSAMYLCASSIWDQSSYNEQFFGPGTRLTVL.

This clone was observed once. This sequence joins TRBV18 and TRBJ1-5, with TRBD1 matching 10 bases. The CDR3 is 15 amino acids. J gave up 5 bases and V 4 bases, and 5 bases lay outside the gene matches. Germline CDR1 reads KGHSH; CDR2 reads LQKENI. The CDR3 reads CASSRTGGVDQPQHF. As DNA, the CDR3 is TGTGCCAGCTCACGGACAGGGGGGGTGGATCAGCCCCAGCATTTT.

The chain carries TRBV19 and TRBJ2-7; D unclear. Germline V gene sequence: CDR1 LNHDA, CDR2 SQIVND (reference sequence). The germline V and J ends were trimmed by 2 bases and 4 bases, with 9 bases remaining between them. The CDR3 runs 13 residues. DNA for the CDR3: TGTGCCAGTAGTATAACCTCCGGTTACGAGCAGTACTTC. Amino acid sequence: CASSITSGYEQYF.

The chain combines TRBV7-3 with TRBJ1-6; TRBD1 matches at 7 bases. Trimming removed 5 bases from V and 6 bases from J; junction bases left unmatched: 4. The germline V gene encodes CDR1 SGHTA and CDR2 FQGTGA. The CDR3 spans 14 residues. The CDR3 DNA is TGTGCCAGCAGCCCGGGACAGCCTAATTCACCCCTCCACTTT. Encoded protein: CASSPGQPNSPLHF.

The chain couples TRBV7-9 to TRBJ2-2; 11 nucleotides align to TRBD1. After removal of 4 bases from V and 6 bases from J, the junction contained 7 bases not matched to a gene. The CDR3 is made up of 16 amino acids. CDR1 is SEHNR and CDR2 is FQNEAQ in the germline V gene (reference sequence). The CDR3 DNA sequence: TGTGCCAGCAGCTCCCGGGACAGGGGGGATCCCGGGGAGCTGTTTTTT. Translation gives CASSSRDRGDPGELFF.

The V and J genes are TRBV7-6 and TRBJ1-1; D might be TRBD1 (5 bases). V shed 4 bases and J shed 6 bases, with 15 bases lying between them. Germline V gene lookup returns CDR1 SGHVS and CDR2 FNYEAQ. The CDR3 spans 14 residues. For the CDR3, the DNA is TGTGCCAGCAGCTCACATGCAGGGTCAGCTGAAGCTTTCTTT. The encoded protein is CASSSHAGSAEAFF.

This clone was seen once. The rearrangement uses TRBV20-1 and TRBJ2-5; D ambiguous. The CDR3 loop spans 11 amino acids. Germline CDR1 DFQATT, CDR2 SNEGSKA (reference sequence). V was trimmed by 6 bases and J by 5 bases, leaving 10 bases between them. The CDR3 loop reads CSAAYGETQYF. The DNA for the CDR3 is TGCAGTGCAGCATACGGGGAGACCCAGTACTTC.

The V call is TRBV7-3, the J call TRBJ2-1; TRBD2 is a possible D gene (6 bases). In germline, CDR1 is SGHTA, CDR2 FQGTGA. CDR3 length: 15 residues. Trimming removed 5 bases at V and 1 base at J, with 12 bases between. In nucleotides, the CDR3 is TGTGCCAGCAGCCTATCGGACTATTCCTACAATGAGCAGTTCTTC. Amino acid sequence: CASSLSDYSYNEQFF. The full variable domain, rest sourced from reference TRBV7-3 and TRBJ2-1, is GAGVSQTPSNKVTEKGKYVELRCDPISGHTALYWYRQSLGQGPEFLIYFQGTGAADDSGLPNDRFFAVRPEGSVSTLKIQRTERGDSAVYLCASSLSDYSYNEQFFGPGTRLTVL.

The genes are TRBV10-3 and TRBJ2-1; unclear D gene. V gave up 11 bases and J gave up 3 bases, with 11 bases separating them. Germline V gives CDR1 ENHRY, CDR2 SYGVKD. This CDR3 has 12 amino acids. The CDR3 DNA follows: TGTGCCGTTTCCCCGGACTACAATGAGCAGTTCTTC. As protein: CAVSPDYNEQFF.

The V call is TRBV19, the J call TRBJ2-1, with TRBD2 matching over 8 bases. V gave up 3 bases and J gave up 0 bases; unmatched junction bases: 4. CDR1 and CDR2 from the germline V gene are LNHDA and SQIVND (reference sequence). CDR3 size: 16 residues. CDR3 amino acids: CASSIPAGDSYNEQFF. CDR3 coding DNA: TGTGCCAGTAGTATCCCAGCGGGGGACTCCTACAATGAGCAGTTCTTC.

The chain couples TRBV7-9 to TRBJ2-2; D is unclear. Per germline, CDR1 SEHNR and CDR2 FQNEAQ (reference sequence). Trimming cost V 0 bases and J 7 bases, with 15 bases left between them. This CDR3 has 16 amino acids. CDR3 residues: CASSLAIGASNGELFF. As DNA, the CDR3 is TGTGCCAGCAGCTTAGCGATCGGAGCCTCGAACGGGGAGCTGTTTTTT.

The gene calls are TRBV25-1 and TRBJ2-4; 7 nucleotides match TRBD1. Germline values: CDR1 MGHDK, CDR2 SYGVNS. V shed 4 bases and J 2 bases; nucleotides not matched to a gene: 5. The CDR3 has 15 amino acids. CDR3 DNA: TGTGCCAGCAGTGCGTACAGGGGAACCAAAAACATTCAGTACTTC. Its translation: CASSAYRGTKNIQYF.

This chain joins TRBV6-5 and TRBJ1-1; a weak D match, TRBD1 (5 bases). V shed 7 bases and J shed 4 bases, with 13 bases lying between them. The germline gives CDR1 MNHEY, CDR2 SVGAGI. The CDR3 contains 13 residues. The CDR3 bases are TGTGCCAGCATCCCTCAGGGCGCCACTGAAGCTTTCTTT. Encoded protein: CASIPQGATEAFF.

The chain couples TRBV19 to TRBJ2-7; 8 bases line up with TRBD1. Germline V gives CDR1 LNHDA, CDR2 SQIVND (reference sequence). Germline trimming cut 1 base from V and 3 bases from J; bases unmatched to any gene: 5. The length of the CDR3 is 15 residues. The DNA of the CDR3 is TGTGCCAGTAGTATAGTCGGGACAGGAATCTACGAGCAGTACTTC. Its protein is CASSIVGTGIYEQYF. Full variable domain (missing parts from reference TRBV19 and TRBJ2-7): DGGITQSPKYLFRKEGQNVTLSCEQNLNHDAMYWYRQDPGQGLRLIYYSQIVNDFQKGDIAEGYSVSREKKESFPLTVTSAQKNPTAFYLCASSIVGTGIYEQYFGPGTRLTVT.